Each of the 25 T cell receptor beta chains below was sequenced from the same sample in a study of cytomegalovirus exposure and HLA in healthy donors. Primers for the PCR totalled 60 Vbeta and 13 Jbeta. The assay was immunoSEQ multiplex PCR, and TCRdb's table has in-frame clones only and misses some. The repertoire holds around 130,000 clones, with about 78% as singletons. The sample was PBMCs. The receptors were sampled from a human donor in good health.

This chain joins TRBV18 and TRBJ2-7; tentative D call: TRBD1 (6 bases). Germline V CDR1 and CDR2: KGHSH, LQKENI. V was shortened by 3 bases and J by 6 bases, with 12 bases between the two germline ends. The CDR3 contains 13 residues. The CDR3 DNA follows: TGTGCCAGCTCACCGCAACAGGGTGTCGAGCAGTACTTC. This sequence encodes CASSPQQGVEQYF.

The CDR3 nucleotides are TGTGCTTTCAGGGGGCAAACGGACACTGAAGCTTTCTTT. It is translated as CAFRGQTDTEAFF. V gene TRBV28 combines with J gene TRBJ1-1; 8 bases are shared with TRBD1. Per the germline V gene, CDR1 is MDHEN and CDR2 is SYDVKM. The CDR3 covers 13 residues.

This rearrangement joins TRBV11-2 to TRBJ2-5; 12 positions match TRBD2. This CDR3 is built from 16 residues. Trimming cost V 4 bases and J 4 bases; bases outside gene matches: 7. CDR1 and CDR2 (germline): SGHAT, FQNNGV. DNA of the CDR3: TGTGCCAGCAGCTCTGGAACTAGCGGGAGGTTAGAGACCCAGTACTTC. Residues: CASSSGTSGRLETQYF.

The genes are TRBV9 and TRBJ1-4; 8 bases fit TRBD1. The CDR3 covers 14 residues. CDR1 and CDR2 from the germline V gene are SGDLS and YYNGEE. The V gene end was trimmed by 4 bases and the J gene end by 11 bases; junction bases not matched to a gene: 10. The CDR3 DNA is TGTGCCAGCAGCCCGGGACAGGCCTCTGAGAAACTGTTTTTT. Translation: CASSPGQASEKLFF.

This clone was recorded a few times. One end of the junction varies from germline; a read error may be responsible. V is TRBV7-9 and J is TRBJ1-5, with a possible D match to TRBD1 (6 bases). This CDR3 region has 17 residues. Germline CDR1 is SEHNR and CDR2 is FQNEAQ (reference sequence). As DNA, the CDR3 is TGTTCCAGCAGCTTAGGCCCTACAGGGCCCCGCAATCAGCCCCAGCATTTT. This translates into CSSSLGPTGPRNQPQHF.

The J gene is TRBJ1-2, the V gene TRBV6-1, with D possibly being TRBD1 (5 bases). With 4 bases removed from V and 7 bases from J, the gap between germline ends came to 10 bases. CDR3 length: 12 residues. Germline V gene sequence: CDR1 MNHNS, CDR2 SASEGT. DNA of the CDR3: TGTGCCAGCAGTGTTTACAGGAGTGGCTACACCTTC. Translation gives CASSVYRSGYTF.

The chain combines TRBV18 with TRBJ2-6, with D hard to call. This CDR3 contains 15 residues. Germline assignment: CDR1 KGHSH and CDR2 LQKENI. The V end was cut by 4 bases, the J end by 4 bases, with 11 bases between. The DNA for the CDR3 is TGTGCCAGCTCACACAATCAGGCCGGGGCCAACGTCCTGACTTTC. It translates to CASSHNQAGANVLTF.

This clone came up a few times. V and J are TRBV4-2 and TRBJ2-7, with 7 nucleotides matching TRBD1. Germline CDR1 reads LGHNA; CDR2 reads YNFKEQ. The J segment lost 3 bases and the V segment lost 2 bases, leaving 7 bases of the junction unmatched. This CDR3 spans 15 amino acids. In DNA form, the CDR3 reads TGTGCCAGCAGCCAACAACCGGGACAGAACTACGAGCAGTACTTC. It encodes CASSQQPGQNYEQYF.

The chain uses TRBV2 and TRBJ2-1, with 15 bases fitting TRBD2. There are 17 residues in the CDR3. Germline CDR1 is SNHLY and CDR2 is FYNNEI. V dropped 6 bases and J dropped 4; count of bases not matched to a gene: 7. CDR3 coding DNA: TGTGCCAGCAGGCGGACTAGCGGGGGGGCTGGGTACAATGAGCAGTTCTTC. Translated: CASRRTSGGAGYNEQFF.

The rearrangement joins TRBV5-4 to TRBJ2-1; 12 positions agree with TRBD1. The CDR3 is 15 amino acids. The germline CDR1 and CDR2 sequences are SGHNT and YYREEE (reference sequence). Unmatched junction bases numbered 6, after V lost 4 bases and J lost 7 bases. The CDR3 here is CASSPGTGGWNEQFF. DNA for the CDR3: TGTGCCAGCAGCCCTGGGACAGGGGGCTGGAATGAGCAGTTCTTC.

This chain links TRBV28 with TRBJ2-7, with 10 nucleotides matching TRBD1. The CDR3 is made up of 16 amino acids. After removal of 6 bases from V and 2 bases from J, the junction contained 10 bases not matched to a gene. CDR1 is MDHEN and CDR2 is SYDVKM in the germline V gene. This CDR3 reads CASRPGTGAVTYEQYF. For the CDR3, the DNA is TGTGCCAGCAGACCCGGGACAGGGGCGGTCACCTACGAGCAGTACTTC. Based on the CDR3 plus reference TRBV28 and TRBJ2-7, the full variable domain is DVKVTQSSRYLVKRTGEKVFLECVQDMDHENMFWYRQDPGLGLRLIYFSYDVKMKEKGDIPEGYSVSREKKERFSLILESASTNQTSMYLCASRPGTGAVTYEQYFGPGTRLTVT.

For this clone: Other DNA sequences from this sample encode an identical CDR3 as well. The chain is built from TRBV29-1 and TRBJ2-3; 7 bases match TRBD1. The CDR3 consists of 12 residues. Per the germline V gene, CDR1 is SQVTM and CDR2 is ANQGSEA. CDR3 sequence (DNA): TGCAGTGTAGAACAGGGGTCAGATACGCAGTATTTT. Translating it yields CSVEQGSDTQYF.

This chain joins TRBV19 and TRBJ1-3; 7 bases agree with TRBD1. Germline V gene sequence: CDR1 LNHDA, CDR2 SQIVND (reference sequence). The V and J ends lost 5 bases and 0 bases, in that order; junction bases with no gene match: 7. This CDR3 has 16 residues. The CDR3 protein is CASSAKTGSSGNTIYF. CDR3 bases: TGTGCCAGTAGTGCAAAGACAGGGTCCTCTGGAAACACCATATATTTT.

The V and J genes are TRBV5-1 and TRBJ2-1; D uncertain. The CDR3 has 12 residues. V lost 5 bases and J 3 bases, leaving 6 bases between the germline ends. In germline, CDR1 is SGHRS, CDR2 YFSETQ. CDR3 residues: CASSPLYNEQFF. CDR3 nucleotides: TGCGCCAGCAGTCCCCTCTACAATGAGCAGTTCTTC. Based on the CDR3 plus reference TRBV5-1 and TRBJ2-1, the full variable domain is KAGVTQTPRYLIKTRGQQVTLSCSPISGHRSVSWYQQTPGQGLQFLFEYFSETQRNKGNFPGRFSGRQFSNSRSEMNVSTLELGDSALYLCASSPLYNEQFFGPGTRLTVL.

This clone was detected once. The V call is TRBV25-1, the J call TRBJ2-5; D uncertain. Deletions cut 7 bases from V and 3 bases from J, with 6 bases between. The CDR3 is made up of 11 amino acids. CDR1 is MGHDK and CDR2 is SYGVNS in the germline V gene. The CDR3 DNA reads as TGTGCCAGCAAAATCGAAGAGACCCAGTACTTC. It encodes CASKIEETQYF.

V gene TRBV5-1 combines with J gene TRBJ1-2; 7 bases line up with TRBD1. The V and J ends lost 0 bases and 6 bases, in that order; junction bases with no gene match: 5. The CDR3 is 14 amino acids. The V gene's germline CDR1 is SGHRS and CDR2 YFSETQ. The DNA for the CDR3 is TGCGCCAGCAGCTTGGAGGGGGACAGACATGGCTACACCTTC. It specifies CASSLEGDRHGYTF. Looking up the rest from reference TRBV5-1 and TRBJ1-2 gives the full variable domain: KAGVTQTPRYLIKTRGQQVTLSCSPISGHRSVSWYQQTPGQGLQFLFEYFSETQRNKGNFPGRFSGRQFSNSRSEMNVSTLELGDSALYLCASSLEGDRHGYTFGSGTRLTVV.

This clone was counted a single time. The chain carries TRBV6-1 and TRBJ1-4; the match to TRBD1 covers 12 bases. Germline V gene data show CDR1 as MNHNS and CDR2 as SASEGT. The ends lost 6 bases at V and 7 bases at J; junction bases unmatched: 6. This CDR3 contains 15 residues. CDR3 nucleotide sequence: TGTGCCAGCAGCTCCGGGACAGGGGGCGTTGAAAAACTGTTTTTT. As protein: CASSSGTGGVEKLFF.

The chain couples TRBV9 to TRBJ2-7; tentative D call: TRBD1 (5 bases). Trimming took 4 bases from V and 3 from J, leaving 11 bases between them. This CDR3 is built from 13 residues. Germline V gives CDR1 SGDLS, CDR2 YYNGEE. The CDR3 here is CASSFRELYEQYF. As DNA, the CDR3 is TGTGCCAGCAGCTTCAGGGAACTCTACGAGCAGTACTTC.

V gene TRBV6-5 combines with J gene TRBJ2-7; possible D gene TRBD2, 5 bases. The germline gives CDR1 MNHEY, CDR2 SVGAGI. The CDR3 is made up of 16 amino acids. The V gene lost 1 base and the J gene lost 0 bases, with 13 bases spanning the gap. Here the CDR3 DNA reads TGTGCCAGCAGTTACTTTCAAGGTGGGAGCTCCTACGAGCAGTACTTC. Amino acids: CASSYFQGGSSYEQYF.

CDR3 loop: CASSRGQINEQFF. CDR3 nucleotide sequence: TGCGCCAGCAGCCGGGGACAGATTAATGAGCAGTTCTTC. The chain carries TRBV5-1 and TRBJ2-1; TRBD1 matches at 7 bases. There are 13 residues in the CDR3. Germline assignment: CDR1 SGHRS and CDR2 YFSETQ. The ends lost 4 bases at V and 7 bases at J; junction bases unmatched: 5.

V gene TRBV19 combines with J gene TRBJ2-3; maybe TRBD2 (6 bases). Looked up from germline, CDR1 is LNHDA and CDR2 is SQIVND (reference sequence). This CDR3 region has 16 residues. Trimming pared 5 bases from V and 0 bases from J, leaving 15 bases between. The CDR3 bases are TGTGCCAGTAGTGGTAGTAGCGGTACTAGCACAGATACGCAGTATTTT. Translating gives CASSGSSGTSTDTQYF.

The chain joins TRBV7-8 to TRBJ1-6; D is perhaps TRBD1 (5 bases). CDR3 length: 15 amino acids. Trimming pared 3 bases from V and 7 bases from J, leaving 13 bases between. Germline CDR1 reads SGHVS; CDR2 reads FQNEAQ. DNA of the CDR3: TGTGCCAGCAGCTTGCCGGGGGGTGGGAATTCACCCCTCCACTTT. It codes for CASSLPGGGNSPLHF.

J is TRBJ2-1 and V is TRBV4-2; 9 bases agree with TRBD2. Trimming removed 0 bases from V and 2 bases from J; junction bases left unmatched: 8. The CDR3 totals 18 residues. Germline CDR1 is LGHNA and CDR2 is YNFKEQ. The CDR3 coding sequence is TGTGCCAGCAGCCAAGAGGACGCGGGAGGGCCCCCCTACAATGAGCAGTTCTTC. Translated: CASSQEDAGGPPYNEQFF.

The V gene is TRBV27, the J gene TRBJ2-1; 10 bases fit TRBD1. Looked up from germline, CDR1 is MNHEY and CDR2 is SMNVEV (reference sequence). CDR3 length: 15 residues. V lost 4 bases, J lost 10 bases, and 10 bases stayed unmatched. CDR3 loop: CASSSTGGARGEQFF. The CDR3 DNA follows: TGTGCCAGCAGTTCGACAGGGGGCGCACGAGGGGAGCAGTTCTTC.

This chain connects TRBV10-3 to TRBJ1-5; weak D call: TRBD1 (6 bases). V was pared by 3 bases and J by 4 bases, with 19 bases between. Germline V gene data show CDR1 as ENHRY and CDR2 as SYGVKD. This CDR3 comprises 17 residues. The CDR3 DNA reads TGTGCCATCAGTGAAAACCGGGGACACCCGGCGAATCAGCCCCAGCATTTT. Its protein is CAISENRGHPANQPQHF.